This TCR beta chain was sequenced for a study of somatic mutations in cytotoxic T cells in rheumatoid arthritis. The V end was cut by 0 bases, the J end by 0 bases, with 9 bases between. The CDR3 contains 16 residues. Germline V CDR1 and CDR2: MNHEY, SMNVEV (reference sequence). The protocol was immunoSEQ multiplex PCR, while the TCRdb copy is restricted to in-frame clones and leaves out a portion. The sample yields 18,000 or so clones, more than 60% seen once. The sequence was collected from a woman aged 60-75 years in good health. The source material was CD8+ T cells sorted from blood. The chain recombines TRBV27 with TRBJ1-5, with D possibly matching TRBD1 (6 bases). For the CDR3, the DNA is TGTGCCAGCAGTTTATCGGGGGGGCATAGCAATCAGCCCCAGCATTTT. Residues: CASSLSGGHSNQPQHF.